This T cell receptor (beta chain) is from a study of shared clonotypes between healthy human individuals. Original processing methods: Junction-only immunoSEQ data arrived without quality scores, meaning filtering differed. TCRdb keeps only in-frame clones here, not all; method: immunoSEQ multiplex PCR. The V and J calls and clone size come from that table; D and trimming were worked out from the DNA. The table has about 2.4 million clones, roughly 92% seen once. The CDR3 is made up of 12 amino acids. The germline CDR1 and CDR2 sequences are WSHSY and SAAADI. Trimming pared 6 bases from V and 4 bases from J, leaving 7 bases between.

This clonotype originated in a man aged 18 to 30 in good health. The sequenced material came from naive CD4+ T cells sorted from blood. As for subset: CD45RA+ positively selected. The chain has TRBV10-2 and TRBJ1-5; perhaps TRBD1 as D (6 bases). DNA for the CDR3: TGCGCCAGCAGGGACAGTAATCAGCCCCAGCATTTT. Translated: CASRDSNQPQHF.